Shown below are 11 T cell receptor beta chains from a single sample sequenced in a study of T cell responses to AZD1222 COVID-19 vaccine. Libraries were prepared by immunoSEQ multiplex PCR; TCRdb keeps only in-frame clonotypes and omits some of them. This table has about 120,000 clones, under 95% appearing once. The sequences come from peripheral blood, collected 28 days after the second AZD1222 dose. The receptors here all came from an adult who received the AZD1222 COVID-19 vaccine.

The chain carries TRBV9 and TRBJ1-2, with D perhaps matching TRBD1 (5 bases). Looked up from germline, CDR1 is SGDLS and CDR2 is YYNGEE. This CDR3 has 14 residues. V dropped 3 bases and J dropped 6 bases, with 15 bases sitting between them. CDR3 DNA sequence: TGTGCCAGCAGCGCGATCCGGGACGTAGATGGCTACACCTTC. Encoded protein: CASSAIRDVDGYTF.

The chain links TRBV7-3 to TRBJ2-3; D ambiguous. CDR1 is SGHTA, CDR2 FQGTGA, per germline. This CDR3 has 16 residues. The V end was cut by 2 bases, the J end by 0 bases, with 12 bases between. CDR3 residues: CASSLGVSISTDTQYF. The DNA of the CDR3 is TGTGCCAGCAGCTTAGGGGTAAGTATTAGCACAGATACGCAGTATTTT.

For this clone: The same CDR3 arises from other DNA sequences in this sample as well. The V gene is TRBV28, the J gene TRBJ2-7; no definite D call. Germline CDR1 MDHEN, CDR2 SYDVKM. This CDR3 has 11 residues. The V end was cut by 5 bases, the J end by 3 bases, with 5 bases between. The CDR3 sequence: CASSLNYEQYF. In DNA, the CDR3 is TGTGCCAGCAGTCTAAACTACGAGCAGTACTTC. Complete variable domain (other parts from reference TRBV28 and TRBJ2-7): DVKVTQSSRYLVKRTGEKVFLECVQDMDHENMFWYRQDPGLGLRLIYFSYDVKMKEKGDIPEGYSVSREKKERFSLILESASTNQTSMYLCASSLNYEQYFGPGTRLTVT.

The chain couples TRBV5-4 to TRBJ2-1; D possibly matches TRBD1 or TRBD2 (6 bases each). The ends were cut back, 5 bases at V and 6 bases at J, with 18 bases in the middle. CDR3 length equals 15 residues. Germline V gene lookup returns CDR1 SGHNT and CDR2 YYREEE (reference sequence). The DNA for the CDR3 is TGTGCCAGCAGGTGGGACTGGGGGCAGTTCAATGAGCAGTTCTTC. Protein sequence: CASRWDWGQFNEQFF.

The gene calls are TRBV6-1 and TRBJ1-1; D not resolved. The CDR3 contains 15 residues. In germline, CDR1 is MNHNS, CDR2 SASEGT. The ends were cut back, 2 bases at V and 0 bases at J, with 10 bases in the middle. This CDR3 is CASSELRSMNTEAFF. The DNA for the CDR3 is TGTGCCAGCAGTGAACTTAGATCGATGAACACTGAAGCTTTCTTT.

The chain employs TRBV5-6 and TRBJ2-5; TRBD2 might be the D (5 bases). In germline, CDR1 is SGHDT, CDR2 YYEEEE. V shed 4 bases and J shed 1 base, with 8 bases lying between them. CDR3 length equals 13 residues. DNA for the CDR3: TGTGCCAGCAGCCCCCGGGGCCAAGAGACCCAGTACTTC. Translation: CASSPRGQETQYF.

This rearrangement joins TRBV30 to TRBJ2-1, with 10 positions matching TRBD1. The germline V gene encodes CDR1 GTSNPN and CDR2 SVGIG (reference sequence). The CDR3 length is 15 residues. The ends lost 1 base at V and 2 bases at J; junction bases unmatched: 2. The CDR3, as DNA: TGTGCCTGGAGTGGGGGGACAGGGGCCTACAATGAGCAGTTCTTC. Its translation is CAWSGGTGAYNEQFF.

The gene calls are TRBV6-5 and TRBJ2-7; D unclear. The CDR3 has 12 residues. V shed 9 bases and J shed 3 bases, with 12 bases lying between them. CDR1 MNHEY and CDR2 SVGAGI come from the germline V gene. The DNA for the CDR3 is TGTGCCAGTGGGCAGGCCTTCTACGAGCAGTACTTC. Translated, it gives CASGQAFYEQYF.

The rearrangement links TRBV2 to TRBJ1-3, with TRBD1 as a possible D gene (5 bases). V lost 6 bases to trimming and J lost 4 bases, with 16 bases between them. Germline V gene sequence: CDR1 SNHLY, CDR2 FYNNEI. The CDR3 extends over 15 amino acids. Here the CDR3 reads CASRRGLTVGNTIYF. The CDR3, as DNA: TGTGCCAGCAGGAGGGGACTCACTGTGGGAAACACCATATATTTT. The variable domain in full, with the rest retrieved from reference TRBV2 and TRBJ1-3, is EPEVTQTPSHQVTQMGQEVILRCVPISNHLYFYWYRQILGQKVEFLVSFYNNEISEKSEIFDDQFSVERPDGSNFTLKIRSTKLEDSAMYFCASRRGLTVGNTIYFGEGSWLTVV.

This chain links TRBV29-1 with TRBJ1-1; 10 positions agree with TRBD1. This CDR3 has 12 amino acids. J was trimmed by 8 bases and V by 6 bases; bases with no gene match: 6. The germline gives CDR1 SQVTM, CDR2 ANQGSEA. This CDR3 is CSVDRGMTEAFF. CDR3 DNA: TGCAGCGTGGACAGGGGGATGACGGAAGCTTTCTTT.

V usage is TRBV5-5 and J usage is TRBJ1-5; unclear D gene. The CDR3 is 14 amino acids. V was shortened by 0 bases and J by 1 base, with 5 bases between the two germline ends. The germline CDR1 and CDR2 sequences are SGHKS and YYEKEE (reference sequence). CDR3 loop: CASSLGWSNQPQHF. The CDR3 DNA sequence: TGTGCCAGCAGCTTGGGCTGGAGCAATCAGCCCCAGCATTTT.